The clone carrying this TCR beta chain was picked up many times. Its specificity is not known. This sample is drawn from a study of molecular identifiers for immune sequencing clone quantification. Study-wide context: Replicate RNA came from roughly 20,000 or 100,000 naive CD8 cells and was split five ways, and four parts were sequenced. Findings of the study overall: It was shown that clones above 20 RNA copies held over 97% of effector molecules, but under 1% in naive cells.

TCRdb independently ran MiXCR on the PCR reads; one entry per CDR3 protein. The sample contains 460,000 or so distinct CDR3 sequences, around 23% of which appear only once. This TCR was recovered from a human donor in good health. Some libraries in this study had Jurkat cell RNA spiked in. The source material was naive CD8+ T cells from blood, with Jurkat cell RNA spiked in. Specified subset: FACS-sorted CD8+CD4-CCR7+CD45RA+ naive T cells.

DNA for the CDR3: TGTGCCAGCAGCCAAGTAACCGAAGAGACCACCTACGAGCAGTACTTC. It translates to CASSQVTEETTYEQYF. This chain links TRBV3-1 with TRBJ2-7; D unclear. Germline lookup yields CDR1 LGHDT and CDR2 YNNKEL (reference sequence). Trimming stripped 1 base from V and 2 bases from J, with 15 bases between. CDR3 length: 16 amino acids.